This TCR beta chain was obtained from a study of blood T cell repertoires in COVID-19 (TCRdb year 2020). A note on the overall study: The collaborator samples originated in the United States, Italy and Spain and spanned the acute and convalescent phases of COVID-19. The samples were drawn from two sources: the first 160 participants of the ongoing ImmuneRACE study, and 950 to 1,500 subjects contributed by 6 global collaborators. The material from the prospective study consisted of cDNA or gDNA derived from T cells, B-cell-depleted T cells, or PBMCs. HLA class I and class II types, where available, came from metadata supplied by the sample provider rather than from assay-based typing. The repertoires were made available in a free public database intended to serve as a resource for research on the immune response to SARS-CoV-2. Deeply sampled blood TCRbeta repertoires from subjects exposed to, actively infected with, or recovered from COVID-19 were included in the dataset. The sample metadata nearly always contained a de-identified subject ID, COVID-19 status, age in years and sex. The investigation overall reported the following: The quantity of clinical and demographic metadata differed by source and by participant and was supplied without curation.

Another Seattle source contributed samples from volunteer blood donors who had recovered from COVID-19. Collaborating institutions collected whole blood in K2EDTA tubes following their own protocols. For TCRbeta analysis, collaborators shipped samples as frozen whole blood, isolated PBMCs, or DNA extracted from either of those sample types. About this clone itself: Its antigen is not yet known. It has no much larger one-base neighbor in the sample; base qualities were not kept.

The immunoSEQ Assay, a bias-controlled multiplex PCR, was used to amplify TCRbeta CDR3 regions from genomic DNA. As for the authors' bioinformatics: The number of nucleated cells in each sample was estimated by amplification of reference gene primers within the assay. To quantify the absolute abundance of each unique TCRbeta CDR3 rearrangement, sequence reads were collapsed and filtered. For each sample, productive Simpson clonality was calculated by taking the square root of Simpson's diversity index across productive rearrangements. TCRdb limited this immuneACCESS table to in-frame rearrangements with V and J called. A share of clones is missing; checked studies link under half to unresolved V genes, and the rest is unexplained. V and J calls and clone size are those listed in that table; D and trimming were worked out from the DNA. Counted in this sample were around 260,000 clones; roughly 86% of them appeared once. Together, the top ten hold over 7.5% of the sample.

Taken from the germline V gene, the CDR1 and CDR2 loops are MGHRA and YSYEKL. Reading from cysteine to phenylalanine, the CDR3 counts 15 amino acids. The kept DNA is CDR3 alone, 45 bases in frame from the first base. Cut back by 1 base and 9 bases, the V and J ends lie 16 bases apart. Material: peripheral blood. The V and J genes are TRBV4-1 and TRBJ2-1; tentative D gene TRBD2, with 5 bases matching. This clonotype was obtained from a man between 35 and 55 years old who had recovered from COVID-19. CDR3 region: CASSQGTAGFGEQFF. The nucleotide sequence is TGCGCCAGCAGCCAAGGGACTGCCGGTTTTGGTGAGCAGTTCTTC.